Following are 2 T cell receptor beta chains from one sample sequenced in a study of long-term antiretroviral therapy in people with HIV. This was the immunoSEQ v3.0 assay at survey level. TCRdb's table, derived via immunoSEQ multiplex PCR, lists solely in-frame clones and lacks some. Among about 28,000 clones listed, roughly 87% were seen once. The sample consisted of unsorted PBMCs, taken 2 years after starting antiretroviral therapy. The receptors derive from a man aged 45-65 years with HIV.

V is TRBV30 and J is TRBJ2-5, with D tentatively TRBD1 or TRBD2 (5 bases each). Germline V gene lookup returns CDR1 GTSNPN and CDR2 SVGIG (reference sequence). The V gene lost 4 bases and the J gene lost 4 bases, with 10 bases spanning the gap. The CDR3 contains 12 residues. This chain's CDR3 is CAWKGTGETQYF. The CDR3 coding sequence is TGTGCCTGGAAGGGGACGGGAGAGACCCAGTACTTC.

The CDR3 DNA sequence: TGCGCCAGCAGCCAAGATCGAACCGGCTATGGCTACACCTTC. Translated, it gives CASSQDRTGYGYTF. The chain has TRBV4-3 and TRBJ1-2; no definite D call. CDR3 length: 14 amino acids. Germline CDR1 reads LGHNA; CDR2 reads YSLEER. The V gene lost 0 bases and the J gene lost 4 bases, with 9 bases spanning the gap.